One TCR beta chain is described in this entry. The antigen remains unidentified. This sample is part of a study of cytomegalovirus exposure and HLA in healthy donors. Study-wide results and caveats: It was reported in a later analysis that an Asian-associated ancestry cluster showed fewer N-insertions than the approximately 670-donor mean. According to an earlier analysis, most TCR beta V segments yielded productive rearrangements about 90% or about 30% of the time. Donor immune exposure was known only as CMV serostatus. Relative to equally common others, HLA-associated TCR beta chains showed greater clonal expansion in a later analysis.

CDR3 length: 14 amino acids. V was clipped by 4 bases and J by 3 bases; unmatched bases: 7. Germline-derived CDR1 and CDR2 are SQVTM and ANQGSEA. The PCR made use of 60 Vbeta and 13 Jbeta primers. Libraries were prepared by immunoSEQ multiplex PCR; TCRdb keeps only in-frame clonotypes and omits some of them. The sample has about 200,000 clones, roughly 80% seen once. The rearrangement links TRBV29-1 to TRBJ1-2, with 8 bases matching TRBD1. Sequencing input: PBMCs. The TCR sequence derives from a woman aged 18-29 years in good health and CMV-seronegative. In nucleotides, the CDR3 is TGCAGCGTTGGGTCGATACAGGGGGACTATGGCTACACCTTC. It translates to CSVGSIQGDYGYTF.